This section outlines one T cell receptor beta chain sequence together with its context. Antigen unknown. The entry originates in a study of CD8+CD57+ T cells in acquired aplastic anemia. The wider study: Average DNA yield from sorted CD4+ and CD8+ cells was about 3 ug. Overall study findings and caveats: The CD8+ Simpson's diversity of patients and controls was not significantly different. Patients and controls shared 25 to 30 CD8+ CDR3 sequences, which appeared highly expressed in patients and within their immunodominant clones.

The ends were cut back, 6 bases at V and 7 bases at J, with 20 bases in the middle. The CDR3 consists of 14 residues. Per germline, CDR1 SGHRS and CDR2 YFSETQ. Both TCR beta VDJ combination and CDR3 sequence profiling were carried out. Genomic DNA was the template for this profiling. TCRdb processed the reads anew with MiXCR; each CDR3 protein has one entry. The sample records 250,000 to 300,000 distinct CDR3 sequences, approximately 55% being singletons. The sequenced sample was sorted CD4+, CD8+, or CD8+CD57+ T cells (not recorded which) from PBMCs. V and J are TRBV5-1 and TRBJ2-7, with D maybe TRBD1 (7 bases). This TCR was recovered from a human donor with severe aplastic anemia or a healthy control (not recorded which). The CDR3 sequence is CASKPRDSVREQYF. The CDR3 DNA follows: TGCGCCAGCAAGCCGCGGGACAGCGTTCGGGAGCAGTACTTC. The complete variable domain, with remaining parts taken from reference TRBV5-1 and TRBJ2-7, reads KAGVTQTPRYLIKTRGQQVTLSCSPISGHRSVSWYQQTPGQGLQFLFEYFSETQRNKGNFPGRFSGRQFSNSRSEMNVSTLELGDSALYLCASKPRDSVREQYFGPGTRLTVT.